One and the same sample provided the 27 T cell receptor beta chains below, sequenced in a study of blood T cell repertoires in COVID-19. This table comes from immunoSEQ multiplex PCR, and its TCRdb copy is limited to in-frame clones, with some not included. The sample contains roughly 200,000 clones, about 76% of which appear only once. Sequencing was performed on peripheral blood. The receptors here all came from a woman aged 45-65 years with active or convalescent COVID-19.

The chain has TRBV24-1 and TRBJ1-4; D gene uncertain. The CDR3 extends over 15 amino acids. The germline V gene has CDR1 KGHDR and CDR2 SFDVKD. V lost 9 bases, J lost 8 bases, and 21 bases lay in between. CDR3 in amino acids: CATPSAAYGGEKLFF. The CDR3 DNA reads TGTGCCACCCCCAGTGCGGCCTATGGAGGCGAAAAACTGTTTTTT.

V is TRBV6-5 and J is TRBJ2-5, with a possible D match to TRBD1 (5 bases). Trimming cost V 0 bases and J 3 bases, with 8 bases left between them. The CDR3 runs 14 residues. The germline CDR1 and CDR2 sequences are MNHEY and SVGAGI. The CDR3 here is CASSYSPGKETQYF. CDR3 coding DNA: TGTGCCAGCAGTTACTCGCCAGGGAAAGAGACCCAGTACTTC.

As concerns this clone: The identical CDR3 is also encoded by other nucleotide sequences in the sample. DNA for the CDR3: TGTGCCAGCAGCGTACAGGGGGCTGGTGGCTACACCTTC. It specifies CASSVQGAGGYTF. The rearrangement uses TRBV9 and TRBJ1-2, with 8 bases matching TRBD1. Germline trimming cut 1 base from V and 7 bases from J; bases unmatched to any gene: 3. CDR1 is SGDLS and CDR2 is YYNGEE in the germline V gene. The CDR3 has 13 residues.

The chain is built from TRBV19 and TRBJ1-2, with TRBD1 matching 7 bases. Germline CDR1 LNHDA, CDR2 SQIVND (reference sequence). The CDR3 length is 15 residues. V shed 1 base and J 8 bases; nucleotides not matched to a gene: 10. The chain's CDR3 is CASSIGRQGFRGYTF. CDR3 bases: TGTGCCAGTAGTATAGGTAGACAGGGATTTAGGGGCTACACCTTC.

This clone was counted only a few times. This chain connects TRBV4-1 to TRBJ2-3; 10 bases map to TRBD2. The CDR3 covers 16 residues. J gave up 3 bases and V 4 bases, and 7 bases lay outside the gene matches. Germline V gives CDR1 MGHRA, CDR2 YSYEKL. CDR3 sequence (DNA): TGCGCCAGCAGCCCCCATGGAGCGGGAGGGACAGATACGCAGTATTTT. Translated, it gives CASSPHGAGGTDTQYF.

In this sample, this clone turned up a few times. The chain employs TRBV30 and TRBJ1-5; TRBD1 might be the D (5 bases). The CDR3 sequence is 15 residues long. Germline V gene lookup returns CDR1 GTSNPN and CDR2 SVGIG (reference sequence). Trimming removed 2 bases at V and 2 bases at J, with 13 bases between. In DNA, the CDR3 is TGTGCCTGGAGTTCCACGGGACTCGGCAATCAGCCCCAGCATTTT. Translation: CAWSSTGLGNQPQHF.

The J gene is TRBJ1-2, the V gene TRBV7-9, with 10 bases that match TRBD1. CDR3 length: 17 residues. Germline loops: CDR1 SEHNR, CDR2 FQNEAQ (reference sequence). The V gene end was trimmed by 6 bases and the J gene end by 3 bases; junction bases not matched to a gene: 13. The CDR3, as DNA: TGTGCCAGCAGTCAACCAAAGGGGACAGGGGAGGACTATGGCTACACCTTC. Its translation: CASSQPKGTGEDYGYTF.

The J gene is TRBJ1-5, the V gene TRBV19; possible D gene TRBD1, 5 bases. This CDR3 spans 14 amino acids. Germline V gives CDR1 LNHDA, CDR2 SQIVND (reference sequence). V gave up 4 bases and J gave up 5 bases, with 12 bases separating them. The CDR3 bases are TGTGCCAGTAGTAGTAGGGGAAGCCATCAGCCCCAGCATTTT. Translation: CASSSRGSHQPQHF. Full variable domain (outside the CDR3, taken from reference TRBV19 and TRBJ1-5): DGGITQSPKYLFRKEGQNVTLSCEQNLNHDAMYWYRQDPGQGLRLIYYSQIVNDFQKGDIAEGYSVSREKKESFPLTVTSAQKNPTAFYLCASSSRGSHQPQHFGDGTRLSIL.

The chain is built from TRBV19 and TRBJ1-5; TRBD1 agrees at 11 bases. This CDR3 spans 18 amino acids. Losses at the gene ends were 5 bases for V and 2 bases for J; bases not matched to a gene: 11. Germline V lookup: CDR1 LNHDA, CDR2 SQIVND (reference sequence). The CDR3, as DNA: TGTGCCAGTAGTCCTGGGACAGGGGGGGAATTGGGCAATCAGCCCCAGCATTTT. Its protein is CASSPGTGGELGNQPQHF.

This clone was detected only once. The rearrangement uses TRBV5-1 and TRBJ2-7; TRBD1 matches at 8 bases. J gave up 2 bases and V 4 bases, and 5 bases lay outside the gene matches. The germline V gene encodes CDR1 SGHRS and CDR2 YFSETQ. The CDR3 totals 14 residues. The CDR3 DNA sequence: TGCGCCAGCAGCATCCAGGGGGCCGCCTACGAGCAGTACTTC. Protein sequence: CASSIQGAAYEQYF.

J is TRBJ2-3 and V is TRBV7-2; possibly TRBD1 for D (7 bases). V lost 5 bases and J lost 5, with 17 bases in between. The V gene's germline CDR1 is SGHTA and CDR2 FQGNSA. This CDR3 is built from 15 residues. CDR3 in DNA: TGTGCCAGCAGCCCTCTGACAGGGCGGGGAGATACGCAGTATTTT. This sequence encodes CASSPLTGRGDTQYF.

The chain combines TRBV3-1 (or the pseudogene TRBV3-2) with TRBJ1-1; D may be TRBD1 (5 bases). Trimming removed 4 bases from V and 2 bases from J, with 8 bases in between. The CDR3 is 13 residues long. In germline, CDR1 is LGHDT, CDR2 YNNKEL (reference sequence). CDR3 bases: TGTGCCAGCAGCCTTCAGGGTAACACTGAAGCTTTCTTT. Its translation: CASSLQGNTEAFF.

This chain's CDR3 is CASSLGGVNTEAFF. In nucleotides, the CDR3 is TGTGCCAGCTCACTAGGCGGAGTGAACACTGAAGCTTTCTTT. V usage is TRBV18 and J usage is TRBJ1-1; D gene ambiguous. The CDR3 extends over 14 amino acids. V was shortened by 4 bases and J by 0 bases, with 9 bases between the two germline ends. Germline V gene lookup returns CDR1 KGHSH and CDR2 LQKENI. Combining the CDR3 with reference TRBV18 and TRBJ1-1 gives the whole variable domain NAGVMQNPRHLVRRRGQEARLRCSPMKGHSHVYWYRQLPEEGLKFMVYLQKENIIDESGMPKERFSAEFPKEGPSILRIQQVVRGDSAAYFCASSLGGVNTEAFFGQGTRLTVV.

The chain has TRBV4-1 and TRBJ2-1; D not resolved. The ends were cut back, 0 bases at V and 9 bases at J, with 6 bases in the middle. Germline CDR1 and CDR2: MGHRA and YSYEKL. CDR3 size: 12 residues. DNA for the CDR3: TGCGCCAGCAGCCAAGATCACGGTGAGCAGTTCTTC. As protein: CASSQDHGEQFF.

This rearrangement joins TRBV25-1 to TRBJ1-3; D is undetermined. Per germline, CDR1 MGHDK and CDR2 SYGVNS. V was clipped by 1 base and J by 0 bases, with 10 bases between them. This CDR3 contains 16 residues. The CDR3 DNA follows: TGTGCCAGCAGTGAATCCGGGTTTTTCTCTGGAAACACCATATATTTT. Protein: CASSESGFFSGNTIYF.

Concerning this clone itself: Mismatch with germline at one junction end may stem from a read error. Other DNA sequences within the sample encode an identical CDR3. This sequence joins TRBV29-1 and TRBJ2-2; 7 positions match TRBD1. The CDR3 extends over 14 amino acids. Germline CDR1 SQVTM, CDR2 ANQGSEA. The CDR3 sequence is CSGMPTGSPGELFF. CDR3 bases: TGCAGCGGGATGCCGACAGGGAGTCCCGGGGAGTTGTTTTTT.

CDR3 loop: CASSRERDTDTQYF. The CDR3 DNA reads as TGTGCCAGCAGCCGGGAGAGGGACACAGATACGCAGTATTTT. The chain links TRBV7-3 to TRBJ2-3, with D possibly matching TRBD2 (6 bases). The CDR3 extends over 14 amino acids. Trimming pared 5 bases from V and 2 bases from J, leaving 11 bases between. The V gene's germline CDR1 is SGHTA and CDR2 FQGTGA.

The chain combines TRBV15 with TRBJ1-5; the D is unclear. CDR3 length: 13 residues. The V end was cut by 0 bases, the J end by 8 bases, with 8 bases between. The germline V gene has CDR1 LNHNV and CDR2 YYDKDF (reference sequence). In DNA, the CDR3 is TGTGCCACCAGCAGAGATGGGAGGGAGCCCCAGCATTTT. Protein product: CATSRDGREPQHF.

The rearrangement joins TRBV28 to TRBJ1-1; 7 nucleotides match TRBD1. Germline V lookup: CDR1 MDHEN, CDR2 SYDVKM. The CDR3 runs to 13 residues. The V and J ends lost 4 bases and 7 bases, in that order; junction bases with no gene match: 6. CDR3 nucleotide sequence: TGTGCCAGCAGTTATGGGACAGTGAATGAAGCTTTCTTT. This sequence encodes CASSYGTVNEAFF.

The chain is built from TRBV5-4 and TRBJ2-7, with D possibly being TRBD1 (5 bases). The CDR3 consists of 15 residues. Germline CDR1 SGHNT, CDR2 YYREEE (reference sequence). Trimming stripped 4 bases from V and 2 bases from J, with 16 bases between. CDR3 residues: CASSQGIGATYEQYF. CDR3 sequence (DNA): TGTGCCAGCAGCCAGGGTATAGGAGCCACCTACGAGCAGTACTTC.

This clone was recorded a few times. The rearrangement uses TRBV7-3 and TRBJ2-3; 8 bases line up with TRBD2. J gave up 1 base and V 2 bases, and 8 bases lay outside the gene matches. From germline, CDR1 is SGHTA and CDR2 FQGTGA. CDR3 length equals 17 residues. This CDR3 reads CASSLYPPTSGTDTQYF. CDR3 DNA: TGTGCCAGCAGCTTATATCCCCCGACTAGCGGCACAGATACGCAGTATTTT.

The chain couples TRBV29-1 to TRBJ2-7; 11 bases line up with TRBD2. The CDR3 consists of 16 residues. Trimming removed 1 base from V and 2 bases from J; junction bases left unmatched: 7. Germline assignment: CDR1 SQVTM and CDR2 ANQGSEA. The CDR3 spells CSVEGVTSGNPYEQYF. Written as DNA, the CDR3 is TGCAGCGTTGAAGGAGTGACTAGCGGGAATCCCTACGAGCAGTACTTC.

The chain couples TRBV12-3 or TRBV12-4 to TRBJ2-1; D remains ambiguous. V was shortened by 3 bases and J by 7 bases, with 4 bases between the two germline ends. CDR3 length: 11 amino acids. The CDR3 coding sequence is TGTGCCAGCAGTTTTGCGAATGAGCAGTTCTTC. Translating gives CASSFANEQFF.

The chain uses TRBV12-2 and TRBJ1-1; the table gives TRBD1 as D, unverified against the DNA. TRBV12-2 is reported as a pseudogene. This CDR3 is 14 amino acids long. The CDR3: CASRLGPRGTEAFF. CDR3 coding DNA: TGTGCAAGTCGCTTAGGTCCCAGGGGCACTGAAGCTTTCTTT.

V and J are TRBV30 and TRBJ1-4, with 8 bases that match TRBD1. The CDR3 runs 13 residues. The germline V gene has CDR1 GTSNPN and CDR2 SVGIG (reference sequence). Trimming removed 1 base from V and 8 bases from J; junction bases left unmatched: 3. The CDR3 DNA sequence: TGTGCCTGGAGTGGTACAGGGGGAGAAAAACTGTTTTTT. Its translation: CAWSGTGGEKLFF.

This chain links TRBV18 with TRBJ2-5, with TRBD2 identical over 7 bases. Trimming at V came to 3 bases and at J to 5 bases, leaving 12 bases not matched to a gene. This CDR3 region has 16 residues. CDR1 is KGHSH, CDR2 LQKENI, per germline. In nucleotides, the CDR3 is TGTGCCAGCTCACCCTTGGGCCCTAGCGGAGAGGAGACCCAGTACTTC. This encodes CASSPLGPSGEETQYF.

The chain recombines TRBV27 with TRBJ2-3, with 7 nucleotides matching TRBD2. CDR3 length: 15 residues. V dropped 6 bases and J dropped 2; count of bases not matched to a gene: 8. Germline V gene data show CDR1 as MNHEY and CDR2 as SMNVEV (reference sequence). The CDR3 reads CASSLLTSNTDTQYF. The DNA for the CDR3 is TGTGCCAGCAGCTTACTGACTAGCAACACAGATACGCAGTATTTT.